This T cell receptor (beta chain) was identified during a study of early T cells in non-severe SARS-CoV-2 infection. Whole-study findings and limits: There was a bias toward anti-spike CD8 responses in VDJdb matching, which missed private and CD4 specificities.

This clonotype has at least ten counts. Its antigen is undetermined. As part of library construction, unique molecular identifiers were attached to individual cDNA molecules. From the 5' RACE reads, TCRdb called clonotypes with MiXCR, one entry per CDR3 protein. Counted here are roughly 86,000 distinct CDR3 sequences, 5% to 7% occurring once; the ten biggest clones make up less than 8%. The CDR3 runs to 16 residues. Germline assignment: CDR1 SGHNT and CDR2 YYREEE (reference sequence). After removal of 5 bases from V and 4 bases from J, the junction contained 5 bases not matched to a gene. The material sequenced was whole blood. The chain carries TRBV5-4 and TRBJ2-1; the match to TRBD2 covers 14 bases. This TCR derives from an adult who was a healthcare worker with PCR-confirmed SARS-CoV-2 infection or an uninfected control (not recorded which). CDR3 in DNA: TGTGCCAGCAGGCGACTAGCGGGGGGGCAATACAATGAGCAGTTCTTC. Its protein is CASRRLAGGQYNEQFF.